These 32 T cell receptor beta chains originate from one sample sequenced in a study of blood T cell repertoires in COVID-19. The assay was immunoSEQ multiplex PCR, and TCRdb's table has in-frame clones only and misses some. The sample includes 130,000 to 150,000 clones, 84% of them seen just once. The material sequenced was peripheral blood. Every receptor here comes from a man in his sixties with active or convalescent COVID-19.

V usage is TRBV19 and J usage is TRBJ1-2, with TRBD1 identical over 8 bases. Germline CDR1 LNHDA, CDR2 SQIVND (reference sequence). The CDR3 is 15 amino acids. Trimming at V came to 5 bases and at J to 0 bases, leaving 5 bases not matched to a gene. The DNA of the CDR3 is TGTGCCAGTAGTCGACAGGGGTTAGCTAACTATGGCTACACCTTC. Protein: CASSRQGLANYGYTF.

The chain carries TRBV11-2 and TRBJ2-1; 11 bases align to TRBD1. V lost 6 bases and J lost 6; bases outside the gene matches: 7. The CDR3 runs 15 residues. Germline CDR1 reads SGHAT; CDR2 reads FQNNGV. The CDR3 nucleotides read TGTGCCAGCAGACCTCCGGGACAGGGGGTCAATGAGCAGTTCTTC. Protein: CASRPPGQGVNEQFF. Together with reference TRBV11-2 and TRBJ2-1, the CDR3 gives the full variable domain: EAGVAQSPRYKIIEKRQSVAFWCNPISGHATLYWYQQILGQGPKLLIQFQNNGVVDDSQLPKDRFSAERLKGVDSTLKIQPAKLEDSAVYLCASRPPGQGVNEQFFGPGTRLTVL.

The J gene is TRBJ1-3, the V gene TRBV29-1; 7 nucleotides match TRBD1. V was pared by 7 bases and J by 4 bases, with 4 bases of the junction left unmatched. The CDR3 loop spans 12 amino acids. Germline CDR1 SQVTM, CDR2 ANQGSEA. CDR3 residues: CSGGQEGNTIYF. Written as DNA, the CDR3 is TGCAGCGGTGGACAGGAAGGAAACACCATATATTTT.

The V call is TRBV2, the J call TRBJ1-2; tentative D call: TRBD1 (6 bases). The CDR3 contains 16 residues. With 4 bases removed from V and 0 bases from J, the gap between germline ends came to 15 bases. The germline gives CDR1 SNHLY, CDR2 FYNNEI. The CDR3 DNA follows: TGTGCCAGCAGTGGGGGGCCAGGGGTAGCTAACTATGGCTACACCTTC. This encodes CASSGGPGVANYGYTF. The full variable domain, with the rest looked up from reference TRBV2 and TRBJ1-2, is EPEVTQTPSHQVTQMGQEVILRCVPISNHLYFYWYRQILGQKVEFLVSFYNNEISEKSEIFDDQFSVERPDGSNFTLKIRSTKLEDSAMYFCASSGGPGVANYGYTFGSGTRLTVV.

The chain has TRBV19 and TRBJ2-2; D is possibly TRBD1 (6 bases). The CDR3 extends over 17 amino acids. V lost 4 bases to trimming and J lost 0 bases, with 15 bases between them. Germline V lookup: CDR1 LNHDA, CDR2 SQIVND (reference sequence). The CDR3 here is CASSTDRPGSNTGELFF. CDR3 nucleotides: TGTGCCAGTAGTACCGACAGGCCGGGCTCGAACACCGGGGAGCTGTTTTTT.

The V and J genes are TRBV13 and TRBJ2-3; 13 nucleotides agree with TRBD2. V lost 3 bases to trimming and J lost 8 bases; unmatched junction nucleotides: 8. Germline CDR1 is PRHDT and CDR2 is FYEKMQ (reference sequence). CDR3 length: 16 amino acids. The CDR3 protein is CASSLTRTSGRPTQYF. In DNA, the CDR3 is TGTGCCAGCAGCTTGACCCGGACTAGCGGGAGACCTACGCAGTATTTT.

The chain links TRBV5-1 to TRBJ2-2, with 9 bases matching TRBD1. The CDR3 runs to 15 residues. Germline loops: CDR1 SGHRS, CDR2 YFSETQ. V gave up 2 bases and J gave up 5 bases; unmatched junction bases: 4. For the CDR3, the DNA is TGCGCCAGCAGCTTTGGGACAGGGTCGACCGGGGAGCTGTTTTTT. It translates to CASSFGTGSTGELFF. The full variable domain, its missing parts supplied by reference TRBV5-1 and TRBJ2-2, is KAGVTQTPRYLIKTRGQQVTLSCSPISGHRSVSWYQQTPGQGLQFLFEYFSETQRNKGNFPGRFSGRQFSNSRSEMNVSTLELGDSALYLCASSFGTGSTGELFFGEGSRLTVL.

This clone showed up just a few times. The gene calls are TRBV27 and TRBJ2-1; D may be TRBD1 (6 bases). The CDR3 runs to 16 residues. Trimming removed 6 bases at V and 2 bases at J, with 17 bases between. Germline-derived CDR1 and CDR2 are MNHEY and SMNVEV (reference sequence). The CDR3: CASSPQGFAAYNEQFF. As DNA, the CDR3 is TGTGCCAGCAGCCCACAGGGATTCGCGGCCTACAATGAGCAGTTCTTC.

In this sample, this clone turned up once. This rearrangement joins TRBV19 to TRBJ1-4; the D is unclear. V was trimmed by 3 bases and J by 0 bases, leaving 5 bases between them. Germline loops: CDR1 LNHDA, CDR2 SQIVND (reference sequence). The CDR3 length is 14 residues. CDR3 bases: TGTGCCAGTAGTATCCCTACAACTAATGAAAAACTGTTTTTT. Protein product: CASSIPTTNEKLFF.

This chain joins TRBV18 and TRBJ2-5; TRBD2 is a possible D gene (5 bases). V lost 2 bases to trimming and J lost 5 bases, with 15 bases between them. Germline values: CDR1 KGHSH, CDR2 LQKENI. This CDR3 has 15 amino acids. The DNA for the CDR3 is TGTGCCAGCTCACCAAACGGGAAAGGTGGGGAGACCCAGTACTTC. Translating gives CASSPNGKGGETQYF. Filled out from reference TRBV18 and TRBJ2-5, the complete variable domain reads NAGVMQNPRHLVRRRGQEARLRCSPMKGHSHVYWYRQLPEEGLKFMVYLQKENIIDESGMPKERFSAEFPKEGPSILRIQQVVRGDSAAYFCASSPNGKGGETQYFGPGTRLLVL.

CDR3 sequence: CASSNRGLEETQYF. The CDR3 bases are TGTGCCAGTAGTAACAGGGGATTGGAAGAGACCCAGTACTTC. The J gene is TRBJ2-5, the V gene TRBV19; 7 nucleotides align to TRBD1. Trimming took 4 bases from V and 3 from J; bases not matched to a gene: 5. The CDR3 loop spans 14 amino acids. Germline CDR1 reads LNHDA; CDR2 reads SQIVND (reference sequence).

This chain connects TRBV7-2 to TRBJ2-1; perhaps TRBD1 as D (5 bases). The CDR3 consists of 15 residues. Germline lookup yields CDR1 SGHTA and CDR2 FQGNSA. Trimming stripped 1 base from V and 6 bases from J, with 13 bases between. The CDR3 spells CASSLGLPGINEQFF. Here the CDR3 DNA reads TGTGCCAGCAGCTTAGGACTGCCAGGGATCAATGAGCAGTTCTTC.

This chain links TRBV14 with TRBJ2-3; no clear D gene. Trimming left V 3 bases short and J 1 base short, with 17 bases between. The germline CDR1 and CDR2 sequences are SGHDN and FVKESK. This CDR3 is 17 amino acids long. This chain's CDR3 is CASSQNGAVWGTDTQYF. The CDR3, as DNA: TGTGCCAGCAGCCAGAACGGCGCGGTCTGGGGCACAGATACGCAGTATTTT. Together with reference TRBV14 and TRBJ2-3, the CDR3 gives the full variable domain: EAGVTQFPSHSVIEKGQTVTLRCDPISGHDNLYWYRRVMGKEIKFLLHFVKESKQDESGMPNNRFLAERTGGTYSTLKVQPAELEDSGVYFCASSQNGAVWGTDTQYFGPGTRLTVL.

This clone has just a few counts. Other DNA sequences within the sample encode an identical CDR3. The chain has TRBV19 and TRBJ1-5; possible D gene TRBD1, 6 bases. V was clipped by 2 bases and J by 4 bases, with 9 bases between them. The CDR3 consists of 14 residues. Germline lookup yields CDR1 LNHDA and CDR2 SQIVND (reference sequence). CDR3 nucleotides: TGTGCCAGTAGTATACGGGACACAAATCAGCCCCAGCATTTT. This encodes CASSIRDTNQPQHF.

The V and J genes are TRBV6-5 and TRBJ1-2; D is uncertain. CDR3 size: 13 residues. The V gene lost 8 bases and the J gene lost 4 bases, with 14 bases spanning the gap. Germline V lookup: CDR1 MNHEY, CDR2 SVGAGI. CDR3 residues: CASAWRGGYGYTF. Here the CDR3 DNA reads TGTGCCAGCGCATGGCGGGGTGGCTATGGCTACACCTTC.

In DNA form, the CDR3 reads TGTGCCAGTAGTATAAGGACAAGATATGGCTACACCTTC. This sequence encodes CASSIRTRYGYTF. J is TRBJ1-2 and V is TRBV19; maybe TRBD1 (5 bases). Germline V gene data show CDR1 as LNHDA and CDR2 as SQIVND (reference sequence). Trimming shortened V by 2 bases and J by 5 bases, and 9 bases separated the two germline ends. CDR3 length: 13 amino acids.

V usage is TRBV5-1 and J usage is TRBJ2-2; TRBD1 aligns across 7 bases. Germline trimming cut 0 bases from V and 0 bases from J; bases unmatched to any gene: 2. Germline V lookup: CDR1 SGHRS, CDR2 YFSETQ. This CDR3 has 16 amino acids. The CDR3 sequence: CASSLGGTANTGELFF. As DNA, the CDR3 is TGCGCCAGCAGCTTGGGGGGGACAGCGAACACCGGGGAGCTGTTTTTT. Together with reference TRBV5-1 and TRBJ2-2, the CDR3 gives the full variable domain: KAGVTQTPRYLIKTRGQQVTLSCSPISGHRSVSWYQQTPGQGLQFLFEYFSETQRNKGNFPGRFSGRQFSNSRSEMNVSTLELGDSALYLCASSLGGTANTGELFFGEGSRLTVL.

J is TRBJ1-5 and V is TRBV11-2, with D possibly TRBD1 on 6 matching bases. The CDR3 runs 15 residues. The germline gives CDR1 SGHAT, CDR2 FQNNGV. With 5 bases removed from V and 0 bases from J, the gap between germline ends came to 11 bases. The CDR3 sequence is CASSDGQLSNQPQHF. The CDR3 coding sequence is TGTGCCAGCAGCGATGGACAGCTTAGCAATCAGCCCCAGCATTTT.

This clone was counted once. The chain has TRBV11-3 and TRBJ2-5; 9 nucleotides agree with TRBD1. The CDR3 has 14 residues. With V trimmed by 4 bases and J by 4 bases, 4 bases remained unmatched. Germline lookup yields CDR1 SGHNT and CDR2 YENEEA. DNA for the CDR3: TGTGCCAGCAGCTGGGGACAGGGAGGAGAGACCCAGTACTTC. Residues: CASSWGQGGETQYF. Full variable domain (missing parts from reference TRBV11-3 and TRBJ2-5): EAGVVQSPRYKIIEKKQPVAFWCNPISGHNTLYWYLQNLGQGPELLIRYENEEAVDDSQLPKDRFSAERLKGVDSTLKIQPAELGDSAVYLCASSWGQGGETQYFGPGTRLLVL.

CDR3 in amino acids: CASSLRGQGSYEQYF. The CDR3 DNA follows: TGTGCCAGCAGCTTACGAGGACAGGGGAGCTACGAGCAGTACTTC. This chain connects TRBV7-9 to TRBJ2-7; the match to TRBD1 covers 9 bases. Trimming took 2 bases from V and 3 from J; bases not matched to a gene: 5. Germline CDR1 and CDR2: SEHNR and FQNEAQ (reference sequence). This CDR3 contains 15 residues.

The chain is built from TRBV11-2 and TRBJ1-1, with 9 nucleotides matching TRBD1. The junction had 8 bases not matched to a gene; V was cut back by 3 bases and J by 3 bases. CDR1 SGHAT and CDR2 FQNNGV come from the germline V gene. This CDR3 has 16 amino acids. CDR3 loop: CASSFKQGAQDTEAFF. The CDR3 nucleotides are TGTGCCAGCAGCTTCAAACAGGGGGCACAGGACACTGAAGCTTTCTTT.

The chain recombines TRBV5-5 with TRBJ1-2; 8 bases line up with TRBD1. This CDR3 has 15 residues. The J segment lost 7 bases and the V segment lost 5 bases, leaving 13 bases of the junction unmatched. CDR1 is SGHKS and CDR2 is YYEKEE in the germline V gene (reference sequence). CDR3 loop: CASSPLMTGEVGYTF. The CDR3 DNA reads TGTGCCAGCAGTCCGCTAATGACAGGGGAAGTTGGCTACACCTTC.

The chain has TRBV6-2 or TRBV6-3 and TRBJ1-2; D gene ambiguous. The CDR3 consists of 16 residues. The V end was cut by 0 bases, the J end by 6 bases, with 17 bases between. Germline V gene sequence: CDR1 MNHEY, CDR2 SVGEGT. CDR3 DNA: TGTGCCAGCAGTTACTCGGGAACCGACCCGAGGGATGGCTACACCTTC. Translated, it gives CASSYSGTDPRDGYTF.

The count of this clone is one. The chain links TRBV6-5 to TRBJ1-2; D uncertain. The CDR3 is made up of 15 amino acids. Germline V gene sequence: CDR1 MNHEY, CDR2 SVGAGI. V shed 0 bases and J shed 0 bases, with 8 bases lying between them. CDR3 protein: CASSYSIDTNYGYTF. CDR3 in DNA: TGTGCCAGCAGTTACTCGATCGACACTAACTATGGCTACACCTTC.

In this sample, this clone turned up once. V and J are TRBV5-1 and TRBJ1-3, with a weak D call TRBD1 (6 bases). Trimming removed 4 bases at V and 2 bases at J, with 13 bases between. This CDR3 region has 15 residues. Germline-derived CDR1 and CDR2 are SGHRS and YFSETQ. CDR3 nucleotide sequence: TGCGCCAGCAGCCCCACAGGGTTACCTGGAAACACCATATATTTT. Protein sequence: CASSPTGLPGNTIYF.

The rearrangement joins TRBV9 to TRBJ2-1; TRBD2 agrees at 11 bases. Germline assignment: CDR1 SGDLS and CDR2 YYNGEE. V lost 4 bases and J lost 12; bases outside the gene matches: 12. The CDR3 is 15 amino acids. The CDR3 sequence is CASSPTSGASIPQFF. CDR3 nucleotide sequence: TGTGCCAGCAGCCCGACTAGCGGGGCTAGCATCCCGCAGTTCTTC. The full variable domain, in which reference TRBV9 and TRBJ2-1 provide the parts outside the CDR3, is DSGVTQTPKHLITATGQRVTLRCSPRSGDLSVYWYQQSLDQGLQFLIQYYNGEERAKGNILERFSAQQFPDLHSELNLSSLELGDSALYFCASSPTSGASIPQFFGPGTRLTVL.

This chain connects TRBV4-1 to TRBJ1-5, with TRBD1 as a possible D gene (6 bases). V dropped 4 bases and J dropped 4 bases, with 11 bases sitting between them. This CDR3 contains 14 residues. Germline CDR1 is MGHRA and CDR2 is YSYEKL. CDR3 loop: CASSPRQGNQPQHF. DNA for the CDR3: TGCGCCAGCAGCCCCCGGCAGGGGAATCAGCCCCAGCATTTT.

The V gene is TRBV11-2, the J gene TRBJ2-1; TRBD2 aligns across 11 bases. This CDR3 is 15 amino acids long. Germline V lookup: CDR1 SGHAT, CDR2 FQNNGV. Trimming took 3 bases from V and 3 from J; bases not matched to a gene: 1. This CDR3 is CASSFGTSGYNEQFF. In nucleotides, the CDR3 is TGTGCCAGCAGCTTCGGGACTAGCGGCTACAATGAGCAGTTCTTC.

The chain recombines TRBV7-8 with TRBJ1-2; TRBD1 matches at 10 bases. V lost 5 bases, J lost 6 bases, and 12 bases stayed unmatched. There are 16 residues in the CDR3. CDR1 and CDR2 from the germline V gene are SGHVS and FQNEAQ. CDR3 DNA: TGTGCCAGCAGCCCTACCTGGACAGGGGGAAATCATGGCTACACCTTC. Residues: CASSPTWTGGNHGYTF.

The genes are TRBV14 and TRBJ2-2, with TRBD2 identical over 8 bases. Looked up from germline, CDR1 is SGHDN and CDR2 is FVKESK. The CDR3 totals 15 residues. The trim removed 1 base at V and 5 bases at J, leaving 3 bases unmatched. The CDR3 here is CASSQAGLGTGELFF. CDR3 bases: TGTGCCAGCAGCCAAGCGGGACTAGGGACCGGGGAGCTGTTTTTT.

The gene calls are TRBV9 and TRBJ2-1, with a tentative D call TRBD2 (6 bases). Germline CDR1 reads SGDLS; CDR2 reads YYNGEE. The ends were cut back, 4 bases at V and 6 bases at J, with 20 bases in the middle. The CDR3 is made up of 16 amino acids. The CDR3 DNA reads TGTGCCAGCAGCCTCGGAGGGTTGTTTTTGGGCAATGAGCAGTTCTTC. Its protein product is CASSLGGLFLGNEQFF. Full variable domain (missing parts from reference TRBV9 and TRBJ2-1): DSGVTQTPKHLITATGQRVTLRCSPRSGDLSVYWYQQSLDQGLQFLIQYYNGEERAKGNILERFSAQQFPDLHSELNLSSLELGDSALYFCASSLGGLFLGNEQFFGPGTRLTVL.

This chain uses TRBV13 with TRBJ1-2; D is ambiguous. Trimming stripped 3 bases from V and 3 bases from J, with 11 bases between. The CDR3 totals 14 residues. In germline, CDR1 is PRHDT, CDR2 FYEKMQ (reference sequence). Here the CDR3 reads CASSFRQSDYGYTF. The CDR3, as DNA: TGTGCCAGCAGCTTTAGACAATCGGACTATGGCTACACCTTC.